This T cell receptor beta chain was profiled in a study of immune cell composition in non-small cell lung cancer. Study results and caveats: Clones >0.5% enriched in tumour were rarer in adenocarcinoma (about 35%) than squamous (around 75%).

The table came from immunoSEQ multiplex PCR; TCRdb's copy has only in-frame clones and leaves some out. The sample consists of 3,000 to 4,000 clones, roughly two thirds of them appearing once. CDR3 length: 14 amino acids. Between the trimmed V and J ends, which lost 1 base and 2 bases, there was a span of 9 bases. CDR1 is SGHNT, CDR2 YYREEE, per germline (reference sequence). This clone was observed a handful of times. Antigen specificity is unknown. Normal lung was taken at the farthest possible site, at least 3 cm from tumour. The rearrangement links TRBV5-4 to TRBJ1-2; possibly TRBD1 for D (6 bases). The sequenced material came from non-adjacent lung tissue. The clonotype comes from a human donor with non-small cell lung cancer. The CDR3 nucleotides are TGTGCCAGCAGCTTGATACAGGGCAACTATGGCTACACCTTC. Its translation: CASSLIQGNYGYTF.